One and the same sample provided the 7 T cell receptor beta chains below, sequenced in a study of cytomegalovirus exposure and HLA in healthy donors. It was with 60 Vbeta and 13 Jbeta primers that the PCR ran. Repertoires were generated with immunoSEQ multiplex PCR, while TCRdb's copy carries only in-frame clones and drops some. The sample includes 95,000 to 100,000 clones, more than 70% seen only once; the top ten take around 3.6%. The specimen was PBMCs. These receptors originate from a man aged 25-40 years in good health and CMV-seronegative.

V gene TRBV5-4 combines with J gene TRBJ2-3; 10 bases agree with TRBD2. The germline gives CDR1 SGHNT, CDR2 YYREEE (reference sequence). The length of the CDR3 is 15 residues. V shed 4 bases, J shed 1 base, and the junction held 3 bases outside the gene matches. Here the CDR3 reads CASSPGTSGTDTQYF. The CDR3 nucleotides are TGTGCCAGCAGCCCCGGGACTAGCGGCACAGATACGCAGTATTTT.

This chain uses TRBV5-1 with TRBJ2-1, with D maybe TRBD1 (5 bases). CDR3 length: 16 residues. Deletions cut 4 bases from V and 4 bases from J, with 18 bases between. CDR1 is SGHRS and CDR2 is YFSETQ in the germline V gene. CDR3 nucleotide sequence: TGCGCCAGCAGCCCGATGGGGCTAGTGGCTTACAATGAGCAGTTCTTC. Its translation is CASSPMGLVAYNEQFF.

This chain uses TRBV7-6 with TRBJ1-3; D is undetermined. The CDR3 is 14 residues long. Germline V gives CDR1 SGHVS, CDR2 FNYEAQ. Trimming removed 5 bases at V and 0 bases at J, with 8 bases between. The chain's CDR3 is CASSLQSSGNTIYF. Here the CDR3 DNA reads TGTGCCAGCAGCCTACAGAGCTCTGGAAACACCATATATTTT. Together with reference TRBV7-6 and TRBJ1-3, the CDR3 gives the full variable domain: GAGVSQSPRYKVTKRGQDVALRCDPISGHVSLYWYRQALGQGPEFLTYFNYEAQQDKSGLPNDRFSAERPEGSISTLTIQRTEQRDSAMYRCASSLQSSGNTIYFGEGSWLTVV.

The chain recombines TRBV5-4 with TRBJ2-3; no firm D call. The CDR3 covers 13 residues. From germline, CDR1 is SGHNT and CDR2 YYREEE (reference sequence). Trimming shortened V by 0 bases and J by 4 bases, and 6 bases separated the two germline ends. The CDR3 DNA follows: TGTGCCAGCAGCTTGGACACATCAGATACGCAGTATTTT. This codes for CASSLDTSDTQYF.

The chain uses TRBV15 and TRBJ2-1; possibly TRBD2 for D (6 bases). V was cut by 4 bases and J by 6 bases, with 10 bases left in between. CDR1 and CDR2 from the germline V gene are LNHNV and YYDKDF (reference sequence). The CDR3 covers 13 residues. The CDR3, as DNA: TGTGCCACCAGCATGGGGACTTTCAATGAGCAGTTCTTC. This sequence encodes CATSMGTFNEQFF.

This chain links TRBV7-2 with TRBJ2-3, with a tentative D call TRBD2 (5 bases). This CDR3 has 16 residues. Trimming left V 1 base short and J 1 base short, with 12 bases between. Germline loops: CDR1 SGHTA, CDR2 FQGNSA. The CDR3 nucleotides read TGTGCCAGCAGCTTAGACGGGTACGGGGGCACAGATACGCAGTATTTT. It yields the protein CASSLDGYGGTDTQYF.

This sequence joins TRBV2 and TRBJ2-7; the match to TRBD2 covers 12 bases. The J segment lost 1 base and the V segment lost 4 bases, leaving 2 bases of the junction unmatched. Looked up from germline, CDR1 is SNHLY and CDR2 is FYNNEI. The length of the CDR3 is 15 residues. The CDR3: CASSAGLAGSYEQYF. The CDR3 bases are TGTGCCAGCAGTGCTGGACTAGCGGGATCCTACGAGCAGTACTTC.